The 21 T cell receptor beta chains presented below share a single source sample, sequenced in a study of beta chain features in type 1 diabetes. Their antigen targets remain unknown. Reverse transcribing all isolated RNA meant expressed TCRB transcripts were sequenced. Produced via immunoSEQ multiplex PCR; TCRdb's table is partial and in-frame only. This table holds some 250,000 clones, approximately 14% found once. Study conclusions and caveats: Moderate but significant shortening of TCRB CDR3s was recorded in all four CD4+ subsets from Type 1 diabetes patients.

Sequenced input: naive CD4+ T cells from blood. The receptors shown here come from a man aged 25 to 45 with type 1 diabetes.

The gene calls are TRBV10-2 and TRBJ1-2, with 7 bases lining up with TRBD1. There are 12 residues in the CDR3. Germline values: CDR1 WSHSY, CDR2 SAAADI. With V trimmed by 7 bases and J by 8 bases, 7 bases remained unmatched. CDR3 sequence (DNA): TGCGCCAGCACCACAGGGGTGAGAGGCTACACCTTC. Its translation is CASTTGVRGYTF.

This clone occurred a few times. A read error may produce the germline difference seen at one junction end. The chain has TRBV4-2 and TRBJ2-7, with TRBD1 as a possible D gene (6 bases). CDR3 size: 15 residues. The V gene's germline CDR1 is LGHNA and CDR2 YNFKEQ. This CDR3 is CASSQDRDTFYQQYF. The DNA for the CDR3 is TGTGCCAGCAGCCAAGACCGGGACACCTTCTACCAGCAGTACTTC.

CDR3 DNA sequence: TGCGCCAGCAGCTTGGTTGACAGCGCGAACACCGGGGAGCTGTTTTTT. Translated, it gives CASSLVDSANTGELFF. The rearrangement joins TRBV5-1 to TRBJ2-2; a weak D match, TRBD1 (5 bases). V shed 0 bases and J shed 0 bases, with 9 bases lying between them. The CDR3 is made up of 16 amino acids. Germline assignment: CDR1 SGHRS and CDR2 YFSETQ.

The chain carries TRBV6-1 and TRBJ2-5; D perhaps matches TRBD1 (5 bases). V was cut by 2 bases and J by 5 bases, with 9 bases left in between. Germline assignment: CDR1 MNHNS and CDR2 SASEGT. The CDR3 runs 13 residues. CDR3 DNA: TGTGCCAGCAGTGAACAGGGAAGGGAGACCCAGTACTTC. Protein sequence: CASSEQGRETQYF.

This clone has a count of ten or more. This sequence joins TRBV14 and TRBJ1-6; D unresolved. This CDR3 is 14 amino acids long. The V gene lost 0 bases and the J gene lost 7 bases, with 7 bases spanning the gap. From germline, CDR1 is SGHDN and CDR2 FVKESK. CDR3 amino acids: CASSQDSSNSPLHF. CDR3 coding DNA: TGTGCCAGCAGCCAAGACAGTTCCAATTCACCCCTCCACTTT.

This clone was seen more than once but under ten times. The V gene is TRBV6-1, the J gene TRBJ1-2, with 8 bases fitting TRBD1. Germline-derived CDR1 and CDR2 are MNHNS and SASEGT. This CDR3 region has 14 residues. V shed 6 bases and J 2 bases; nucleotides not matched to a gene: 5. The DNA for the CDR3 is TGTGCCAGCAGACGACAGGGGACAAACTATGGCTACACCTTC. This gives the protein CASRRQGTNYGYTF.

The CDR3 region is CASRGLAGSYEQYF. The CDR3 bases are TGTGCCAGCAGGGGTCTAGCGGGGAGCTACGAGCAGTACTTC. This chain joins TRBV2 and TRBJ2-7, with 9 bases identical to TRBD2. The CDR3 sequence is 14 residues long. V gave up 6 bases and J gave up 3 bases; unmatched junction bases: 6. CDR1 and CDR2 (germline): SNHLY, FYNNEI.

This clone has only a few counts. The CDR3 protein is CASRSTSGRPGELFF. In DNA, the CDR3 is TGTGCCAGCAGATCGACTAGCGGGAGACCCGGGGAGCTGTTTTTT. The chain uses TRBV6-5 and TRBJ2-2; 12 nucleotides agree with TRBD2. Germline CDR1 reads MNHEY; CDR2 reads SVGAGI. With V trimmed by 6 bases and J by 6 bases, 5 bases remained unmatched. The CDR3 has 15 amino acids.

V and J are TRBV19 and TRBJ2-3; 8 nucleotides align to TRBD2. The J segment lost 3 bases and the V segment lost 6 bases, leaving 2 bases of the junction unmatched. The length of the CDR3 is 13 residues. Germline V gene sequence: CDR1 LNHDA, CDR2 SQIVND (reference sequence). The CDR3 bases are TGTGCCAGTAGCCGCGGGAGGACAGATACGCAGTATTTT. Amino acid sequence: CASSRGRTDTQYF. Complete variable domain (other parts from reference TRBV19 and TRBJ2-3): DGGITQSPKYLFRKEGQNVTLSCEQNLNHDAMYWYRQDPGQGLRLIYYSQIVNDFQKGDIAEGYSVSREKKESFPLTVTSAQKNPTAFYLCASSRGRTDTQYFGPGTRLTVL.

The V gene is TRBV7-6, the J gene TRBJ2-2; TRBD2 matches at 7 bases. CDR3 length equals 15 residues. Per the germline V gene, CDR1 is SGHVS and CDR2 is FNYEAQ. The ends lost 5 bases at V and 6 bases at J; junction bases unmatched: 9. The CDR3 reads CASSLRGGSAGELFF. The CDR3 DNA follows: TGTGCCAGCAGCCTCCGGGGAGGGTCGGCCGGGGAGCTGTTTTTT.

J is TRBJ1-5 and V is TRBV30, with D uncertain. Germline V gene lookup returns CDR1 GTSNPN and CDR2 SVGIG (reference sequence). The V gene lost 2 bases and the J gene lost 7 bases, with 9 bases spanning the gap. The CDR3 has 12 amino acids. The CDR3 sequence is CAWSSVEQPQHF. The DNA for the CDR3 is TGTGCCTGGAGTTCGGTAGAGCAGCCCCAGCATTTT.

This chain connects TRBV5-1 to TRBJ1-2, with 7 bases matching TRBD1. The CDR3 runs to 13 residues. With V trimmed by 3 bases and J by 7 bases, 6 bases remained unmatched. The germline V gene has CDR1 SGHRS and CDR2 YFSETQ. CDR3 residues: CASSSGTESGYTF. CDR3 nucleotide sequence: TGCGCCAGCAGCTCCGGGACAGAGTCTGGCTACACCTTC.

The chain couples TRBV9 to TRBJ1-2; TRBD1 matches 8 bases. Trimming cost V 3 bases and J 3 bases; bases outside gene matches: 13. Germline lookup yields CDR1 SGDLS and CDR2 YYNGEE. CDR3 length: 17 residues. The CDR3 sequence: CASSDTTMTGAYYGYTF. As DNA, the CDR3 is TGTGCCAGCAGCGATACGACTATGACAGGGGCTTACTATGGCTACACCTTC.

This clone has a handful of counts. The chain couples TRBV18 to TRBJ2-1; 10 nucleotides align to TRBD1. Trimming took 5 bases from V and 3 from J; bases not matched to a gene: 7. Germline loops: CDR1 KGHSH, CDR2 LQKENI. This CDR3 comprises 16 residues. Here the CDR3 reads CASSSGTGAFYNEQFF. The CDR3 coding sequence is TGTGCCAGCTCATCCGGGACAGGGGCCTTCTACAATGAGCAGTTCTTC.

V is TRBV6-1 and J is TRBJ1-6; D is possibly TRBD1 (6 bases). Trimming removed 8 bases from V and 9 bases from J, with 14 bases in between. The CDR3 length is 13 residues. The germline V gene encodes CDR1 MNHNS and CDR2 SASEGT. The CDR3 sequence is CASDGQRSSPLHF. In DNA, the CDR3 is TGTGCCAGCGACGGACAGCGGAGTTCACCCCTCCACTTT.

This clone was counted between two and nine times. V is TRBV30 and J is TRBJ1-4; TRBD1 is a possible D gene (6 bases). The germline gives CDR1 GTSNPN, CDR2 SVGIG (reference sequence). Trimming removed 0 bases at V and 8 bases at J, with 16 bases between. The CDR3 spans 15 residues. The DNA for the CDR3 is TGTGCCTGGAGTGTCCTAACAGGGATCCAGGAAAAACTGTTTTTT. Amino acids: CAWSVLTGIQEKLFF.

CDR3 sequence: CASSWGPSGDSSGANVLTF. CDR3 coding DNA: TGCGCCAGCAGCTGGGGACCTAGCGGGGATTCCTCTGGGGCCAACGTCCTGACTTTC. V usage is TRBV5-1 and J usage is TRBJ2-6; TRBD2 matches 9 bases. Germline V gene data show CDR1 as SGHRS and CDR2 as YFSETQ. The V segment lost 3 bases and the J segment 0 bases; nucleotides outside the gene matches: 10. The CDR3 totals 19 residues. Full variable domain (remainder filled in from reference TRBV5-1 and TRBJ2-6): KAGVTQTPRYLIKTRGQQVTLSCSPISGHRSVSWYQQTPGQGLQFLFEYFSETQRNKGNFPGRFSGRQFSNSRSEMNVSTLELGDSALYLCASSWGPSGDSSGANVLTFGAGSRLTVL.

This clone was counted a few times. The CDR3 DNA follows: TGTGCCAGCAGTCCGGACAGTAGTTATGGGACCCAGTACTTC. Translating gives CASSPDSSYGTQYF. V and J are TRBV27 and TRBJ2-5; possible D gene TRBD1, 6 bases. CDR1 and CDR2 from the germline V gene are MNHEY and SMNVEV (reference sequence). Trimming removed 5 bases at V and 7 bases at J, with 17 bases between. This CDR3 comprises 14 residues.

The table lists this clone with a few counts. The V and J genes are TRBV19 and TRBJ2-6, with 8 bases identical to TRBD1. V was clipped by 6 bases and J by 1 base; unmatched bases: 2. Germline assignment: CDR1 LNHDA and CDR2 SQIVND (reference sequence). This CDR3 spans 15 amino acids. The CDR3 DNA reads as TGTGCCAGTAGCCGGACAGGGTCTGGGGCCAACGTCCTGACTTTC. The encoded protein is CASSRTGSGANVLTF.

This clone was seen only a few times. The J gene is TRBJ1-1, the V gene TRBV5-1; D remains unclear. Germline values: CDR1 SGHRS, CDR2 YFSETQ. V was clipped by 1 base and J by 1 base, with 8 bases between them. This CDR3 has 14 residues. CDR3 sequence: CASSLMGENTEAFF. CDR3 coding DNA: TGCGCCAGCAGCTTGATGGGAGAGAACACTGAAGCTTTCTTT.

This clone occurred a few times. The chain has TRBV30 and TRBJ2-3; D remains ambiguous. Germline lookup yields CDR1 GTSNPN and CDR2 SVGIG (reference sequence). CDR3 length equals 14 residues. The V end lost 0 bases, the J end lost 5 bases, and 12 bases lay between the germline ends. As DNA, the CDR3 is TGTGCCTGGAGTGTAAGGTCTGGGCTAGATACGCAGTATTTT. It is translated as CAWSVRSGLDTQYF.